Listed below are T cell receptor beta chains from one sample, sequenced in a study of breast tumors, draining lymph nodes, adjacent tissues. TCRdb independently ran MiXCR on the multiplex PCR reads; one entry per CDR3 protein. The profile covers around 25,000 distinct CDR3 sequences, with about 25% appearing a single time and approximately 13% taken by the ten largest. Sequencing was done on a sample of breast tumor tissue. The source is a female donor with breast cancer. Some clones in this sample may be carry-over from other donors' samples. Both conserved end residues are part of each CDR3. The D gene is left open where the match is weak. Some rows have no size entry. The others give once, few or many, or a class for an expanded clone.

clone_size	j_call	v_call	d_call	cdr3_aa	cdr3_nt
.	TRBJ2-3	TRBV6-1	.	CAGGVQGWGADTQYF	TGTGCCGGCGGTGTACAGGGATGGGGCGCAGATACGCAGTATTTT
many	TRBJ1-5	TRBV3-1	.	CASSLTQGSNQPQHF	TGTGCCAGCAGCCTGACCCAGGGATCCAATCAGCCCCAGCATTTT
many	TRBJ2-3	TRBV2	TRBD2	CASLAGVGDTQYF	TGTGCCAGCTTAGCGGGAGTTGGAGATACGCAGTATTTT
many	TRBJ2-3	TRBV12-5	.	CASGLGTTDTQYF	TGTGCTAGTGGTTTGGGGACGACAGATACGCAGTATTTT
medium-sized	TRBJ2-7	TRBV10-2	.	CASSEGDEQYF	TGCGCCAGCAGTGAGGGGGACGAGCAGTACTTC
many	TRBJ2-3	TRBV30	.	CAWRWVGGADTQYF	TGTGCCTGGAGGTGGGTGGGGGGAGCAGATACGCAGTATTTT
many	TRBJ2-2	TRBV25-1	.	CASSEAGWTGELFF	TGTGCCAGCAGTGAGGCAGGGTGGACCGGGGAGCTGTTTTTT
many	TRBJ2-7	TRBV6-1	TRBD1	CASSQTGGQFYEQYF	TGTGCCAGCAGTCAGACAGGGGGCCAGTTCTACGAGCAGTACTTC
once	TRBJ2-2	TRBV18	TRBD1	CASPPGQVNTGELFF	TGTGCCAGCCCACCGGGACAGGTGAACACCGGGGAGCTGTTTTTT
.	TRBJ1-1	TRBV27	.	CASWDIVPTEAFF	TGTGCCAGCTGGGACATCGTCCCAACTGAAGCTTTCTTT
many	TRBJ2-2	TRBV28	TRBD2	CASSLLAENTGELFF	TGTGCCAGCAGTTTGCTAGCGGAAAACACCGGGGAGCTGTTTTTT
many	TRBJ1-3	TRBV20-1	.	CSATDSPSGNTIYF	TGCAGTGCTACTGACAGTCCCTCTGGAAACACCATATATTTT
.	TRBJ2-3	TRBV12-3/TRBV12-4	TRBD2	CASSFLAGVSGDTQYF	TGTGCCAGCAGTTTCTTAGCGGGAGTATCGGGTGATACGCAGTATTTT
many	TRBJ2-7	TRBV28	.	CASSFPLGTQRDYEQYF	TGTGCCAGCAGTTTTCCCCTCGGGACTCAACGAGACTACGAGCAGTACTTC
many	TRBJ2-7	TRBV11-2	.	CASSFGTVAYEQYF	TGTGCCAGCAGCTTTGGGACCGTTGCCTACGAGCAGTACTTC
many	TRBJ2-7	TRBV9	.	CASSVVPTDYEQYF	TGTGCCAGCAGCGTAGTTCCCACTGACTACGAGCAGTACTTC
many	TRBJ2-1	TRBV7-9	.	CASSLNREMYNEQFF	TGTGCCAGCAGCCTCAACAGGGAAATGTACAATGAGCAGTTCTTC
many	TRBJ2-7	TRBV5-1	.	CASGREGYEQYF	TGCGCCAGCGGCAGAGAGGGTTACGAGCAGTACTTC
many	TRBJ2-7	TRBV4-2	TRBD2	CASSQILALSYEQYF	TGTGCCAGCAGCCAGATACTAGCGTTATCCTACGAGCAGTACTTC
many	TRBJ2-7	TRBV10-1	.	CASSESPSSAQYF	TGCGCCAGCAGTGAGTCACCTAGCAGCGCGCAGTACTTC
.	TRBJ2-5	TRBV28	TRBD2	CASRPRLAGGETQYF	TGTGCCAGCAGACCTCGACTAGCGGGAGGCGAGACCCAGTACTTC
few	TRBJ2-1	TRBV7-6	TRBD2	CASSPRLASGSSYSEQFF	TGTGCCAGCAGCCCTCGACTTGCTAGCGGTAGCTCCTACAGTGAGCAGTTCTTC
.	TRBJ2-3	TRBV6-1	.	CASSDTGQGTDTQYF	TGTGCCAGCAGTGATACGGGGCAAGGCACAGATACGCAGTATTTT
many	TRBJ2-4	TRBV7-2	.	CASSFKVEGHIQYF	TGTGCCAGCAGTTTCAAAGTCGAGGGGCACATTCAGTACTTC
many	TRBJ2-2	TRBV7-6	.	CASSLTSPGELFF	TGTGCCAGCAGCCTAACAAGTCCCGGGGAGCTGTTTTTT